One and the same sample provided the 14 T cell receptor beta chains below, sequenced in a study of cytomegalovirus exposure and HLA in healthy donors (dated by TCRdb to 2016 to 2017). Libraries were made using the immunoSEQ multiplex PCR assay. For the multiplex PCR, a mixture combining 60 forward primers for TCR Vbeta segments and 13 reverse primers for TCR Jbeta segments was used. What TCRdb holds here is the immuneACCESS table cut down to in-frame rearrangements. Part of the clones is not present; checked against another copy, under half of the missing clones reflect an unresolved V gene, and the others are unexplained. For this sample there are 90,000 to 120,000 clones; roughly 82% appear just once. Clones ranked in the top ten supply approximately 2.6% of the sample. Input material: PBMCs. The receptors come from a man aged 25 to 40 in good health and CMV-seropositive.

V and J are TRBV9 and TRBJ2-5; D perhaps matches TRBD1 (6 bases). With 0 bases removed from V and 4 bases from J, the gap between germline ends came to 10 bases. This CDR3 has 14 residues. From germline, CDR1 is SGDLS and CDR2 YYNGEE. The CDR3 nucleotides read TGTGCCAGCAGCGTAGATACAGGGATAGAGACCCAGTACTTC. It translates to CASSVDTGIETQYF.

This chain links TRBV9 with TRBJ2-3; 9 bases match TRBD2. The CDR3 consists of 16 residues. Germline CDR1 reads SGDLS; CDR2 reads YYNGEE. Unmatched junction bases numbered 8, after V lost 4 bases and J lost 2 bases. This CDR3 is CASSNLAGVLTDTQYF. Here the CDR3 DNA reads TGTGCCAGCAGCAACTTAGCGGGGGTCCTCACAGATACGCAGTATTTT. Supplemented by reference TRBV9 and TRBJ2-3, the full variable domain reads DSGVTQTPKHLITATGQRVTLRCSPRSGDLSVYWYQQSLDQGLQFLIQYYNGEERAKGNILERFSAQQFPDLHSELNLSSLELGDSALYFCASSNLAGVLTDTQYFGPGTRLTVL.

The chain links TRBV5-1 to TRBJ2-1; TRBD1 is a possible D gene (5 bases). The V gene lost 0 bases and the J gene lost 2 bases, with 9 bases spanning the gap. This CDR3 region has 15 residues. Germline-derived CDR1 and CDR2 are SGHRS and YFSETQ. The CDR3 loop is CASSLGAGPYNEQFF. DNA for the CDR3: TGCGCCAGCAGCTTGGGGGCAGGGCCCTACAATGAGCAGTTCTTC.

The chain combines TRBV9 with TRBJ2-2; 8 bases match TRBD1. V lost 3 bases and J lost 0; bases outside the gene matches: 4. Germline lookup yields CDR1 SGDLS and CDR2 YYNGEE. This CDR3 has 16 residues. The CDR3 nucleotides are TGTGCCAGCAGCGAGGGGACAGGCGCGAACACCGGGGAGCTGTTTTTT. It codes for CASSEGTGANTGELFF.

Regarding this clone: One junction end does not reproduce the germline sequence, and a read error may be involved. The CDR3 protein is CASSLRFGGDTGELFF. For the CDR3, the DNA is TGTGCTAGCAGCTTAAGGTTCGGAGGGGACACCGGGGAGCTGTTTTTT. This sequence joins TRBV7-7 and TRBJ2-2; tentatively, D is TRBD2 (6 bases). In germline, CDR1 is SSHAT, CDR2 FNYEAQ (reference sequence). There are 16 residues in the CDR3.

V and J are TRBV18 and TRBJ1-1; 8 bases align to TRBD1. The CDR3 covers 16 residues. Germline CDR1 KGHSH, CDR2 LQKENI. V lost 3 bases and J lost 5; bases outside the gene matches: 11. The CDR3 is CASSPIEKTGGTEAFF. The DNA of the CDR3 is TGTGCCAGCTCACCGATAGAAAAAACAGGGGGAACTGAAGCTTTCTTT.

Comment on this clone: The junction departs from germline at one end; a sequencing error may be responsible. This sequence joins TRBV30 and TRBJ2-7; 7 bases align to TRBD1. CDR1 is GTSNPN and CDR2 is SVGIG in the germline V gene (reference sequence). The length of the CDR3 is 12 residues. The DNA for the CDR3 is TGTGCCTGGAGTGGACAGGGAATAAGGAGTAGCTTC. As protein: CAWSGQGIRSSF.

The gene calls are TRBV19 and TRBJ1-5; D possibly corresponds to TRBD1 (6 bases). The CDR3 runs to 16 residues. Germline lookup yields CDR1 LNHDA and CDR2 SQIVND (reference sequence). V was pared by 8 bases and J by 0 bases, with 17 bases between. Here the CDR3 DNA reads TGTGCCAGTGGGAACGGACAGCCTTATAGCAATCAGCCCCAGCATTTT. Protein product: CASGNGQPYSNQPQHF.

DNA of the CDR3: TGTGCCAGCAGCCATCGGGCGGGCCTAGGAAACACCATATATTTT. Amino acid sequence: CASSHRAGLGNTIYF. The chain employs TRBV14 and TRBJ1-3; D gene uncertain. V dropped 3 bases and J dropped 4 bases, with 13 bases sitting between them. The CDR3 is 15 amino acids. Germline V CDR1 and CDR2: SGHDN, FVKESK.

The genes are TRBV10-1 and TRBJ2-1; the match to TRBD2 covers 9 bases. In germline, CDR1 is WNHNN, CDR2 SYGVQD (reference sequence). Trimming took 3 bases from V and 3 from J; bases not matched to a gene: 9. The CDR3 covers 17 residues. CDR3 sequence reads: CASSDGSGGLYYNEQFF. The CDR3 region has the DNA TGCGCCAGCAGTGATGGTAGCGGGGGCCTGTACTACAATGAGCAGTTCTTC.

This sequence joins TRBV18 and TRBJ1-2; D gene uncertain. The germline V and J ends were trimmed by 0 bases and 7 bases, with 9 bases remaining between them. Germline assignment: CDR1 KGHSH and CDR2 LQKENI. The CDR3 sequence is 13 residues long. CDR3 in amino acids: CASSPPGLAGYTF. Here the CDR3 DNA reads TGTGCCAGCTCACCACCTGGGCTGGCTGGCTACACCTTC.

This chain uses TRBV11-3 with TRBJ2-3; no reliable D call. The CDR3 runs to 15 residues. Germline CDR1 reads SGHNT; CDR2 reads YENEEA. Trimming took 0 bases from V and 2 from J, leaving 9 bases between them. CDR3 loop: CASSLEWLHTDTQYF. In DNA, the CDR3 is TGTGCCAGCAGCTTAGAGTGGCTCCACACAGATACGCAGTATTTT.

The chain carries TRBV9 and TRBJ1-1; no firm D call. This CDR3 has 18 residues. V lost 4 bases to trimming and J lost 0 bases, with 22 bases between them. Germline-derived CDR1 and CDR2 are SGDLS and YYNGEE. The CDR3: CASSSSPYEIYLNTEAFF. The DNA for the CDR3 is TGTGCCAGCAGCTCAAGCCCATACGAGATATACCTGAACACTGAAGCTTTCTTT.

This chain joins TRBV6-4 and TRBJ2-1, with 9 bases that match TRBD2. Germline lookup yields CDR1 MRHNA and CDR2 SNTAGT. V shed 4 bases, J shed 3 bases, and the junction held 4 bases outside the gene matches. This CDR3 is 15 amino acids long. The CDR3 nucleotides are TGTGCCAGCAGTGGGGAAGCGGGGGGCTACAATGAGCAGTTCTTC. This sequence encodes CASSGEAGGYNEQFF.